Presented here are 8 T cell receptor beta chains from one specimen sequenced in a study of T cells in Graves' hyperthyroidism and ophthalmopathy. RNA transcripts served as the template for amplifying TCR beta CDR3 regions. Primed by the HTBI set, a first-round RT-PCR was run on the TCR CDR3. In TCRdb, the multiplex PCR reads were re-called with MiXCR into one record per CDR3 protein. The table includes roughly 550,000 distinct CDR3 sequences, around 16% detected once. The sequenced sample was blood. These receptor sequences come from a woman younger than 45 with Graves' ophthalmopathy.

Regarding this clonotype: A junction end diverges from the germline sequence, so it may reflect a read error. This chain joins TRBV7-6 and TRBJ1-4; the D gene is possibly TRBD1 (5 bases). CDR3 length: 17 residues. Germline V gene lookup returns CDR1 SGHVS and CDR2 FNYEAQ. The CDR3: CAGSLGTISSTNEKLFF. CDR3 DNA: TGTGCCGGCAGCTTGGGGACGATATCTTCAACTAATGAAAAACTGTTTTTT.

This clonotype was seen a handful of times. The J gene is TRBJ2-1, the V gene TRBV12-3 or TRBV12-4; D call uncertain. The germline V and J ends were trimmed by 6 bases and 8 bases, with 11 bases remaining between them. The CDR3 is 12 amino acids. Written as DNA, the CDR3 is TGTGCCAGCAGCTCCCTTCCCCATGAGCAGTTCTTC. This codes for CASSSLPHEQFF.

V usage is TRBV7-9 and J usage is TRBJ1-1; D is uncertain. V was trimmed by 0 bases and J by 8 bases, leaving 13 bases between them. This CDR3 spans 14 amino acids. Germline V CDR1 and CDR2: SEHNR, FQNEAQ (reference sequence). This CDR3 is CASSLALGVPEAFF. The CDR3 DNA sequence: TGTGCCAGCAGCTTAGCGCTTGGGGTCCCCGAAGCTTTCTTT.

The chain couples TRBV15 to TRBJ2-2, with TRBD1 as a possible D gene (5 bases). The germline CDR1 and CDR2 sequences are LNHNV and YYDKDF (reference sequence). Trimming shortened V by 0 bases and J by 6 bases, and 8 bases separated the two germline ends. This CDR3 has 14 amino acids. CDR3 nucleotides: TGTGCCACCAGCAGAGATGTAGGGGCCGGGGAGCTGTTTTTT. Its protein product is CATSRDVGAGELFF.

The chain recombines TRBV28 with TRBJ2-2; maybe TRBD2 (7 bases). The V end was cut by 11 bases, the J end by 6 bases, with 22 bases between. The CDR3 consists of 15 residues. CDR1 is MDHEN, CDR2 SYDVKM, per germline. CDR3 sequence: CAGGRGQFSAGELFF. The CDR3 coding sequence is TGTGCCGGGGGGCGGGGGCAGTTTTCCGCCGGGGAGCTGTTTTTT.

This clonotype has a count of ten or more. The V call is TRBV7-2, the J call TRBJ2-7; D ambiguous. From germline, CDR1 is SGHTA and CDR2 FQGNSA. Trimming removed 1 base at V and 7 bases at J, with 14 bases between. The CDR3 is made up of 14 amino acids. The CDR3 DNA reads as TGTGCCAGCAGCTTAGTTGCTCGTCCGCGAGAGCAGTACTTC. Translation: CASSLVARPREQYF.

This clonotype was seen ten or more times. The V call is TRBV20-1, the J call TRBJ2-7; either TRBD1 or TRBD2 may supply D (6 bases each). Germline V gives CDR1 DFQATT, CDR2 SNEGSKA (reference sequence). The CDR3 extends over 18 amino acids. V lost 1 base, J lost 0 bases, and 22 bases lay in between. CDR3 nucleotides: TGCAGTGCTAGAGGGGCTCCTGGGAGGAGGGACAACTCCTACGAGCAGTACTTC. As protein: CSARGAPGRRDNSYEQYF.

This clonotype has only a few counts. The chain has TRBV20-1 and TRBJ1-1, with TRBD1 matching 10 bases. Germline values: CDR1 DFQATT, CDR2 SNEGSKA (reference sequence). The CDR3 totals 17 residues. V trimming: 6 bases; J trimming: 3 bases; junction bases outside the gene matches: 16. CDR3 residues: CSARMTGGKVGDTEAFF. In nucleotides, the CDR3 is TGCAGTGCCCGGATGACAGGGGGCAAGGTCGGGGACACTGAAGCTTTCTTT.